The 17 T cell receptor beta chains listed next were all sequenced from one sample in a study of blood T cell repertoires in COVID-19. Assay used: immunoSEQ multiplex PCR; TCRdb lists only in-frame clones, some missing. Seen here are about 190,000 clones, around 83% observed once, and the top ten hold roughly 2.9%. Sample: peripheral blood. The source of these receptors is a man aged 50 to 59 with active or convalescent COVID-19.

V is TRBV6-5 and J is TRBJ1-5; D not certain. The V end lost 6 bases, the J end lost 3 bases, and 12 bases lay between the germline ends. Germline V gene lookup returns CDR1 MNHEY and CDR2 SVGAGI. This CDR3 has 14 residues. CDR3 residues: CASSKRRVNQPQHF. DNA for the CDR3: TGTGCCAGCAGCAAAAGGAGGGTCAATCAGCCCCAGCATTTT.

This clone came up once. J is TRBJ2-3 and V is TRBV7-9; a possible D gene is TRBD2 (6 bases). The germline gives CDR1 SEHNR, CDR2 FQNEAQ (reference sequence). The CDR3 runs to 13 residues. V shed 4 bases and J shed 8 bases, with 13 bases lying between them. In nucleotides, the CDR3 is TGTGCCAGCAGCTCAGGGACTCCCCTTACGCAGTATTTT. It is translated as CASSSGTPLTQYF.

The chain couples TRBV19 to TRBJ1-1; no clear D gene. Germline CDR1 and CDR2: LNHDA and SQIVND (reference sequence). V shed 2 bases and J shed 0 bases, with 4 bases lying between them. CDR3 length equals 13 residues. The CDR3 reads CASSISMNTEAFF. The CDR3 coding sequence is TGTGCCAGTAGTATAAGCATGAACACTGAAGCTTTCTTT. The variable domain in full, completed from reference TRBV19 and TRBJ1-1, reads DGGITQSPKYLFRKEGQNVTLSCEQNLNHDAMYWYRQDPGQGLRLIYYSQIVNDFQKGDIAEGYSVSREKKESFPLTVTSAQKNPTAFYLCASSISMNTEAFFGQGTRLTVV.

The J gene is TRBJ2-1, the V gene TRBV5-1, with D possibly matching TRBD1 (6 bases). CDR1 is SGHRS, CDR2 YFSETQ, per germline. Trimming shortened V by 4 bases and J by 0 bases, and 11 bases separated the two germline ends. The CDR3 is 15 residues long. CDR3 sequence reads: CASSRQENSYNEQFF. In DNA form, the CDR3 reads TGCGCCAGCAGCCGACAGGAGAACTCCTACAATGAGCAGTTCTTC. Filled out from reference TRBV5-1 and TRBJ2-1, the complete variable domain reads KAGVTQTPRYLIKTRGQQVTLSCSPISGHRSVSWYQQTPGQGLQFLFEYFSETQRNKGNFPGRFSGRQFSNSRSEMNVSTLELGDSALYLCASSRQENSYNEQFFGPGTRLTVL.

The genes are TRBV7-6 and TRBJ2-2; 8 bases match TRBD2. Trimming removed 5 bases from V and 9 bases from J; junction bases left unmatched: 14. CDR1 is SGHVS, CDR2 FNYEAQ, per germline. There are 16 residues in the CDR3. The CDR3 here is CASSPRAGARSWELFF. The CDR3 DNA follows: TGTGCCAGCAGCCCTAGAGCGGGAGCTCGCAGCTGGGAGCTGTTTTTT.

The CDR3 protein is CASSLGLRDTEAFF. The DNA of the CDR3 is TGTGCCAGCAGTTTAGGACTTAGGGACACTGAAGCTTTCTTT. The V and J genes are TRBV28 and TRBJ1-1; D is unclear. V lost 2 bases and J 3 bases, leaving 10 bases between the germline ends. The CDR3 is 14 amino acids. Germline CDR1 and CDR2: MDHEN and SYDVKM.

The CDR3 DNA reads TGTGCCAGCAGTCCCCGACAGGGTTGGGGTTTCGGCAACACCATATATTTT. Encoded protein: CASSPRQGWGFGNTIYF. The chain employs TRBV27 and TRBJ1-3; 7 nucleotides line up with TRBD1. CDR1 is MNHEY, CDR2 SMNVEV, per germline (reference sequence). With 5 bases clipped from V and 7 bases from J, the junction kept 17 bases outside the gene matches. CDR3 size: 17 residues.

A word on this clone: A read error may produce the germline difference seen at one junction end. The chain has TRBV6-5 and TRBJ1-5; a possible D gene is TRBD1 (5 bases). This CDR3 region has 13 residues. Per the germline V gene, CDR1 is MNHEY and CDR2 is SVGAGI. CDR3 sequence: CASSYSGHQPQHF. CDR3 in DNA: TGTGCCAGCAGTTACTCGGGGCATCAACCCCAGCATTTT.

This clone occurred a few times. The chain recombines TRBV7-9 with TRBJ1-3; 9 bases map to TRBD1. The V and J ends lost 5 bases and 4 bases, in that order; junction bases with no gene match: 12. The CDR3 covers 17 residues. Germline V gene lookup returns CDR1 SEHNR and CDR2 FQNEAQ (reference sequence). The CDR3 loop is CASSASGTGFSGNTIYF. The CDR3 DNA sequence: TGTGCCAGCAGCGCATCCGGGACAGGGTTCAGCGGAAACACCATATATTTT.

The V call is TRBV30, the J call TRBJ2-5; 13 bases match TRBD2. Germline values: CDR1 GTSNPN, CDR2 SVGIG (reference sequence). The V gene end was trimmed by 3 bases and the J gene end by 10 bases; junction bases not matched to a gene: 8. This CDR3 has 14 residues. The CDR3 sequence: CAWSEGTSGNSQYF. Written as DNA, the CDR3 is TGTGCCTGGAGCGAAGGGACTAGCGGGAATAGCCAGTACTTC.

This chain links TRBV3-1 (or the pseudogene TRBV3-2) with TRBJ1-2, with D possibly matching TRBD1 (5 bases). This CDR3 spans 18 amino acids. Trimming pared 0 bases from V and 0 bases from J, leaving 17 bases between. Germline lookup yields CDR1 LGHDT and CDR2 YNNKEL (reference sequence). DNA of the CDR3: TGTGCCAGCAGCCAAGATGGGACCTGGGGGGAGGCTAACTATGGCTACACCTTC. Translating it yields CASSQDGTWGEANYGYTF.

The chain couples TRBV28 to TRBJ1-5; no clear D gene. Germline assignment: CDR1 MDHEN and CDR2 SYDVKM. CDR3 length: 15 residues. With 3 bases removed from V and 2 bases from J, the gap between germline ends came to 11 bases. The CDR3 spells CASSFAGRRNQPQHF. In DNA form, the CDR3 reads TGTGCCAGCAGTTTTGCCGGGAGGCGCAATCAGCCCCAGCATTTT.

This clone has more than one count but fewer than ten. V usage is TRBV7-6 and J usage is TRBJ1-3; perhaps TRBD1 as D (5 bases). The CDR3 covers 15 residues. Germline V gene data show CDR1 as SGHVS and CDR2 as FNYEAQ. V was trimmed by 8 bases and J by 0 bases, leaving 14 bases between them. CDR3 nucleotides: TGTGCCAGCTCCTTTCAGGGTTACTCTGGAAACACCATATATTTT. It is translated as CASSFQGYSGNTIYF.

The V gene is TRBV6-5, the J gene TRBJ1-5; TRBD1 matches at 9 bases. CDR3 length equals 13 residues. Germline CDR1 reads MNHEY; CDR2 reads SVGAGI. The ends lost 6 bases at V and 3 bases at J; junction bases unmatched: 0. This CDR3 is CASRQGANQPQHF. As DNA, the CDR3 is TGTGCCAGCAGACAGGGGGCCAATCAGCCCCAGCATTTT.

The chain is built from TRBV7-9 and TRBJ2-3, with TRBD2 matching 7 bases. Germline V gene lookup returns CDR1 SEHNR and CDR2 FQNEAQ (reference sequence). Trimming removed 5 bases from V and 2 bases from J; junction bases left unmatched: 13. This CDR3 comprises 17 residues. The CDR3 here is CASSQGTNEPDTDTQYF. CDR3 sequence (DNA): TGTGCCAGCAGCCAAGGGACTAACGAACCGGACACAGATACGCAGTATTTT.

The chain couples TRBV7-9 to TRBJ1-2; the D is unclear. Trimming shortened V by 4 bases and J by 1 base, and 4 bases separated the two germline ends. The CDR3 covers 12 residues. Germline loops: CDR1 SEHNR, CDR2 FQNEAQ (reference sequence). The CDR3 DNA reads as TGTGCCAGCAGCTCCCTTAACTATGGCTACACCTTC. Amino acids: CASSSLNYGYTF.

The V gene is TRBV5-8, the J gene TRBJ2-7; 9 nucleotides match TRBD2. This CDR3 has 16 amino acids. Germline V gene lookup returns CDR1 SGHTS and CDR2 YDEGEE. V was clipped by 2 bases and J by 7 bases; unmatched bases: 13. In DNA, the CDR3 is TGTGCCAGCAGCTTTCTTCTAGCGGGGTCTCAGGGGGAGCAGTACTTC. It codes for CASSFLLAGSQGEQYF.